One sample yielded the 24 T cell receptor beta chains listed below, sequenced in a study of blood T cell repertoires in COVID-19. Repertoires were generated with immunoSEQ multiplex PCR, while TCRdb's copy carries only in-frame clones and drops some. Of 84,000 or so clones in the sample, under 90% were seen once. Sequences were obtained from peripheral blood. These receptor sequences come from a woman between 40 and 50 years old with active or convalescent COVID-19.

This chain uses TRBV28 with TRBJ2-3, with 11 bases aligning to TRBD2. J was trimmed by 6 bases and V by 6 bases; bases with no gene match: 8. Germline CDR1 is MDHEN and CDR2 is SYDVKM. The CDR3 contains 15 residues. CDR3 DNA sequence: TGTGCCAGCAGCCCTTCGGGACTAGCGGTGGATACGCAGTATTTT. Protein product: CASSPSGLAVDTQYF.

Points on this clone: This specimen includes other DNA sequences encoding the same CDR3. The chain combines TRBV5-1 with TRBJ1-5, with 8 bases matching TRBD1. The CDR3 covers 14 residues. Per germline, CDR1 SGHRS and CDR2 YFSETQ. The V gene end was trimmed by 2 bases and the J gene end by 7 bases; junction bases not matched to a gene: 5. The CDR3 loop is CASSLGQGGQPQHF. The DNA of the CDR3 is TGCGCCAGCAGCTTAGGACAGGGCGGGCAGCCCCAGCATTTT.

The V and J genes are TRBV7-3 and TRBJ2-3; the match to TRBD2 covers 9 bases. V shed 5 bases, J shed 4 bases, and the junction held 7 bases outside the gene matches. This CDR3 is 15 amino acids long. The germline CDR1 and CDR2 sequences are SGHTA and FQGTGA. CDR3 sequence: CASSPSSGASDTQYF. The CDR3 bases are TGTGCCAGCAGCCCATCTAGCGGGGCCTCAGATACGCAGTATTTT.

The rearrangement uses TRBV9 and TRBJ1-1, with D tentatively TRBD1 (6 bases). V was pared by 3 bases and J by 7 bases, with 19 bases between. CDR1 and CDR2 from the germline V gene are SGDLS and YYNGEE. This CDR3 is 15 amino acids long. CDR3 loop: CASSGMVGGRLEAFF. In DNA, the CDR3 is TGTGCCAGCAGCGGTATGGTTGGGGGCCGTCTTGAAGCTTTCTTT.

This clone was seen only once. This chain links TRBV28 with TRBJ2-5; D not certain. V lost 5 bases to trimming and J lost 4 bases, with 8 bases between them. This CDR3 spans 12 amino acids. From germline, CDR1 is MDHEN and CDR2 SYDVKM. Here the CDR3 reads CASSAWAETQYF. DNA for the CDR3: TGTGCCAGCAGTGCCTGGGCAGAGACCCAGTACTTC. The whole variable domain, filled in from reference TRBV28 and TRBJ2-5, reads DVKVTQSSRYLVKRTGEKVFLECVQDMDHENMFWYRQDPGLGLRLIYFSYDVKMKEKGDIPEGYSVSREKKERFSLILESASTNQTSMYLCASSAWAETQYFGPGTRLLVL.

This rearrangement joins TRBV29-1 to TRBJ2-7; 7 positions match TRBD1. The J segment lost 6 bases and the V segment lost 1 base, leaving 9 bases of the junction unmatched. The germline gives CDR1 SQVTM, CDR2 ANQGSEA. The CDR3 covers 14 residues. DNA of the CDR3: TGCAGCGTTGAAGCCCCGACAGGGTCCGGCGAGCAGTACTTC. This codes for CSVEAPTGSGEQYF.

This chain connects TRBV30 to TRBJ2-7; D perhaps matches TRBD1 (5 bases). The CDR3 is 12 residues long. With 1 base removed from V and 1 base from J, the gap between germline ends came to 5 bases. Germline V CDR1 and CDR2: GTSNPN, SVGIG (reference sequence). The DNA of the CDR3 is TGTGCCTGGAGTGGACAGTCCTACGAGCAGTACTTC. Protein sequence: CAWSGQSYEQYF.

V gene TRBV28 combines with J gene TRBJ2-1; a weak D match, TRBD1 (6 bases). CDR3 length: 15 amino acids. With 3 bases removed from V and 7 bases from J, the gap between germline ends came to 16 bases. Germline V gives CDR1 MDHEN, CDR2 SYDVKM. The CDR3 region is CASSLGDKRGNEQFF. In DNA, the CDR3 is TGTGCCAGCAGTTTGGGGGACAAAAGGGGGAATGAGCAGTTCTTC.

The chain recombines TRBV27 with TRBJ2-7, with D unclear. The CDR3 sequence is 13 residues long. Germline values: CDR1 MNHEY, CDR2 SMNVEV (reference sequence). Trimming left V 1 base short and J 4 bases short, with 8 bases between. The CDR3 is CASSLLPLYEQYF. The DNA for the CDR3 is TGTGCCAGCAGTTTATTACCCCTATACGAGCAGTACTTC.

The chain joins TRBV18 to TRBJ1-3, with 7 nucleotides matching TRBD1. Germline V gene data show CDR1 as KGHSH and CDR2 as LQKENI. V gave up 1 base and J gave up 1 base; unmatched junction bases: 10. The CDR3 consists of 18 residues. CDR3 sequence reads: CASSPREGQFGSGNTIYF. In nucleotides, the CDR3 is TGTGCCAGCTCACCACGCGAGGGACAGTTTGGTTCTGGAAACACCATATATTTT.

This chain uses TRBV18 with TRBJ1-1, with 9 bases matching TRBD1. CDR3 size: 14 residues. Germline loops: CDR1 KGHSH, CDR2 LQKENI. Losses at the gene ends were 6 bases for V and 5 bases for J; bases not matched to a gene: 7. The CDR3 DNA sequence: TGTGCCAGCTCTCCGACAGGGGGTTGGACTGAAGCTTTCTTT. Encoded protein: CASSPTGGWTEAFF. The full variable domain, in which reference TRBV18 and TRBJ1-1 provide the parts outside the CDR3, is NAGVMQNPRHLVRRRGQEARLRCSPMKGHSHVYWYRQLPEEGLKFMVYLQKENIIDESGMPKERFSAEFPKEGPSILRIQQVVRGDSAAYFCASSPTGGWTEAFFGQGTRLTVV.

This chain links TRBV28 with TRBJ2-7; no firm D call. CDR1 is MDHEN and CDR2 is SYDVKM in the germline V gene. Trimming removed 6 bases at V and 5 bases at J, with 11 bases between. The CDR3 is made up of 12 amino acids. The CDR3 DNA reads TGTGCCAGCAGGGGTCTACAGAACGAGCAGTACTTC. Its translation: CASRGLQNEQYF.

CDR3 DNA: TGTGCCATCAGTGAGTCCTCAGGACGGGGGGACCCCTACGAGCAGTACTTC. Translated, it gives CAISESSGRGDPYEQYF. The J gene is TRBJ2-7, the V gene TRBV10-3; TRBD2 agrees at 7 bases. Trimming at V came to 0 bases and at J to 2 bases, leaving 10 bases not matched to a gene. Germline CDR1 ENHRY, CDR2 SYGVKD. This CDR3 is 17 amino acids long.

The chain joins TRBV7-9 to TRBJ1-4; D gene ambiguous. Germline V gene sequence: CDR1 SEHNR, CDR2 FQNEAQ (reference sequence). The CDR3 spans 12 residues. Trimming shortened V by 3 bases and J by 8 bases, and 7 bases separated the two germline ends. CDR3 sequence: CASSFSEEKLFF. CDR3 nucleotides: TGTGCCAGCAGCTTCTCGGAGGAAAAACTGTTTTTT.

V and J are TRBV5-6 and TRBJ2-5; 7 bases match TRBD1. Unmatched junction bases numbered 7, after V lost 3 bases and J lost 5 bases. CDR1 SGHDT and CDR2 YYEEEE come from the germline V gene. The CDR3 sequence is 14 residues long. This CDR3 reads CASSWVDRAETQYF. DNA of the CDR3: TGTGCCAGCAGCTGGGTTGACAGGGCGGAGACCCAGTACTTC.

The DNA of the CDR3 is TGTGCCAGCAGCCTACCTCGGACCACGGGGGAAAAACTGTTTTTT. Protein product: CASSLPRTTGEKLFF. The V and J genes are TRBV7-9 and TRBJ1-4, with unresolved D. Trimming left V 5 bases short and J 8 bases short, with 18 bases between. Germline CDR1 reads SEHNR; CDR2 reads FQNEAQ (reference sequence). This CDR3 comprises 15 residues. The full variable domain, in which reference TRBV7-9 and TRBJ1-4 provide the parts outside the CDR3, is DTGVSQNPRHKITKRGQNVTFRCDPISEHNRLYWYRQTLGQGPEFLTYFQNEAQLEKSRLLSDRFSAERPKGSFSTLEIQRTEQGDSAMYLCASSLPRTTGEKLFFGSGTQLSVL.

The J gene is TRBJ1-1, the V gene TRBV7-8, with a possible D match to TRBD1 (5 bases). Germline CDR1 SGHVS, CDR2 FQNEAQ. The V gene lost 5 bases and the J gene lost 1 base, with 8 bases spanning the gap. This CDR3 comprises 13 residues. Here the CDR3 reads CASSHGQNTEAFF. The CDR3 region has the DNA TGTGCCAGCAGCCACGGACAGAACACTGAAGCTTTCTTT.

V gene TRBV7-9 combines with J gene TRBJ1-1, with D possibly matching TRBD1 (5 bases). The CDR3 has 11 amino acids. Looked up from germline, CDR1 is SEHNR and CDR2 is FQNEAQ (reference sequence). V was pared by 1 base and J by 8 bases, with 5 bases between. CDR3 nucleotide sequence: TGTGCCAGCAGCTTAGACAGGGAAGCTTTCTTT. It is translated as CASSLDREAFF.

The chain carries TRBV20-1 and TRBJ2-1, with 9 bases fitting TRBD2. The CDR3 sequence is 14 residues long. With V trimmed by 3 bases and J by 6 bases, 6 bases remained unmatched. The germline CDR1 and CDR2 sequences are DFQATT and SNEGSKA (reference sequence). The CDR3: CSASRGLARNEQFF. The CDR3 bases are TGCAGTGCTAGTAGGGGACTAGCACGCAATGAGCAGTTCTTC.

The chain joins TRBV12-5 to TRBJ2-3, with a tentative D call TRBD2 (6 bases). Germline assignment: CDR1 LGHNT and CDR2 FRNRAP. The CDR3 has 15 amino acids. The V end was cut by 2 bases, the J end by 5 bases, with 14 bases between. The CDR3 protein is CASGLYGGVGDTQYF. The CDR3 coding sequence is TGTGCTAGTGGTTTGTACGGGGGAGTTGGAGATACGCAGTATTTT.

This clone was picked up a small number of times. The V gene is TRBV7-3, the J gene TRBJ1-1; D is perhaps TRBD1 (6 bases). Trimming pared 0 bases from V and 8 bases from J, leaving 10 bases between. Germline V gene data show CDR1 as SGHTA and CDR2 as FQGTGA. The CDR3 covers 13 residues. CDR3 sequence: CASSLTSDREAFF. CDR3 DNA sequence: TGTGCCAGCAGCTTAACTTCGGACAGAGAAGCTTTCTTT. Combining the CDR3 with reference TRBV7-3 and TRBJ1-1 gives the whole variable domain GAGVSQTPSNKVTEKGKYVELRCDPISGHTALYWYRQSLGQGPEFLIYFQGTGAADDSGLPNDRFFAVRPEGSVSTLKIQRTERGDSAVYLCASSLTSDREAFFGQGTRLTVV.

The chain combines TRBV4-3 with TRBJ1-4; D call uncertain. Trimming took 1 base from V and 4 from J, leaving 16 bases between them. Per germline, CDR1 LGHNA and CDR2 YSLEER. The CDR3 loop spans 17 amino acids. CDR3 DNA: TGCGCCAGCAGCCAAGCCCCGGGAGCGGGCATTAATGAAAAACTGTTTTTT. Encoded protein: CASSQAPGAGINEKLFF.

The V call is TRBV7-9, the J call TRBJ2-7; maybe TRBD2 (5 bases). Germline lookup yields CDR1 SEHNR and CDR2 FQNEAQ (reference sequence). The CDR3 totals 12 residues. Trimming took 5 bases from V and 11 from J, leaving 16 bases between them. The CDR3 DNA sequence: TGTGCCAGCAGCCGGACGCCAGCGGAGAAGTACTTC. The encoded protein is CASSRTPAEKYF.

The V gene is TRBV12-3 or TRBV12-4, the J gene TRBJ2-7; possible D gene TRBD1, 5 bases. This CDR3 region has 12 residues. V lost 5 bases, J lost 4 bases, and 9 bases lay in between. For the CDR3, the DNA is TGTGCCAGCAGTCCCCCAGGGTACGAGCAGTACTTC. As protein: CASSPPGYEQYF.